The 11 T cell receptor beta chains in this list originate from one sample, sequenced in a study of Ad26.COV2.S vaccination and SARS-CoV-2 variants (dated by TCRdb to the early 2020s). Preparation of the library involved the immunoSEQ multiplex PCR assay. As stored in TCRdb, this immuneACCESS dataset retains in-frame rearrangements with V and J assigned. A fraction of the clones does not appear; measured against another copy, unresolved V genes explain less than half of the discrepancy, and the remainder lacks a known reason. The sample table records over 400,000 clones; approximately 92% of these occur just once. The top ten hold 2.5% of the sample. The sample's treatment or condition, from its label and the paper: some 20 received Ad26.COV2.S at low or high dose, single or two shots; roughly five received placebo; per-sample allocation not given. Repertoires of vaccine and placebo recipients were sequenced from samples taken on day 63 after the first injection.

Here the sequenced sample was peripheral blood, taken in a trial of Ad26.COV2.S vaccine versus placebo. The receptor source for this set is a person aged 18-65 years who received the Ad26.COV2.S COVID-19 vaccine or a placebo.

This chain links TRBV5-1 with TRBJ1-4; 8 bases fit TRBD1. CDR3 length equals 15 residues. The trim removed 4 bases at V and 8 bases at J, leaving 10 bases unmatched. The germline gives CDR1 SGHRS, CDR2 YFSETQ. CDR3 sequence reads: CASSTAGTGNEKLFF. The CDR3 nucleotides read TGCGCCAGCAGCACCGCCGGGACAGGCAACGAAAAACTGTTTTTT. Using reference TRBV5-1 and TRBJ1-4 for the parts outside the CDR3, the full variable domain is KAGVTQTPRYLIKTRGQQVTLSCSPISGHRSVSWYQQTPGQGLQFLFEYFSETQRNKGNFPGRFSGRQFSNSRSEMNVSTLELGDSALYLCASSTAGTGNEKLFFGSGTQLSVL.

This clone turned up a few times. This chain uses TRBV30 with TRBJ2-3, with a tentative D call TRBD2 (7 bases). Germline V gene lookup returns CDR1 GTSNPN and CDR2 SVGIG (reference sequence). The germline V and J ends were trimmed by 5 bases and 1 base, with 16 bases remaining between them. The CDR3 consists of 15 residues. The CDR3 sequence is CAWGQGGGRTDTQYF. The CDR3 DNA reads TGTGCCTGGGGACAAGGGGGGGGACGCACAGATACGCAGTATTTT.

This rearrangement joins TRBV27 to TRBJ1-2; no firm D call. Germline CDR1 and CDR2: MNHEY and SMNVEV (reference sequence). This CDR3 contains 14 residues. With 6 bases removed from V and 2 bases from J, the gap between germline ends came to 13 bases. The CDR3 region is CASRLVGGNYGYTF. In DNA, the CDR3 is TGTGCCAGCAGGCTGGTCGGAGGGAACTATGGCTACACCTTC.

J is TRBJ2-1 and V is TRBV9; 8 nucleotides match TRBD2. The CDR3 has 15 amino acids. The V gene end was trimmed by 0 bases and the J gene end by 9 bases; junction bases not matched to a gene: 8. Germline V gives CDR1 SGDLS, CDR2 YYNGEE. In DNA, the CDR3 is TGTGCCAGCAGCGTAGCTCCCGGGGGGGGCGGTGAGCAGTTCTTC. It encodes CASSVAPGGGGEQFF.

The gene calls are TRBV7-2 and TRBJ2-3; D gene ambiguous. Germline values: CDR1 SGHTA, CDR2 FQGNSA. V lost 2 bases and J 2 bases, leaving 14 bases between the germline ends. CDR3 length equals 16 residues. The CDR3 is CASSLLGVANTDTQYF. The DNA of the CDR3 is TGTGCCAGCAGCTTACTCGGAGTAGCCAACACAGATACGCAGTATTTT.

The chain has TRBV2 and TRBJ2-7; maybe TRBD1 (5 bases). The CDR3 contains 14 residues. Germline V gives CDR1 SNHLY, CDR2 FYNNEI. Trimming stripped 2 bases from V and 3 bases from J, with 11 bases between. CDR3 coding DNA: TGTGCCAGCAGTGAACAGGGAACCCTCTACGAGCAGTACTTC. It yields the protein CASSEQGTLYEQYF.

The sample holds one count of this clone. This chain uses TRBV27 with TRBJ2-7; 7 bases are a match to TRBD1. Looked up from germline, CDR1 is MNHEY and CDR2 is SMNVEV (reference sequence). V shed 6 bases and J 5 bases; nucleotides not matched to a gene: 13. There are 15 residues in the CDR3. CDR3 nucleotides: TGTGCCAGCAGACCGAGCCGGGACAGTATCCACGAGCAGTACTTC. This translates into CASRPSRDSIHEQYF.

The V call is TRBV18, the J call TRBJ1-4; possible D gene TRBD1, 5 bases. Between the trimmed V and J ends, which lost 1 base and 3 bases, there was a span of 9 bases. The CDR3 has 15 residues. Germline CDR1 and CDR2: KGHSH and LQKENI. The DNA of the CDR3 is TGTGCCAGCTCACCACAGGGGATGGCTAATGAAAAACTGTTTTTT. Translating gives CASSPQGMANEKLFF.

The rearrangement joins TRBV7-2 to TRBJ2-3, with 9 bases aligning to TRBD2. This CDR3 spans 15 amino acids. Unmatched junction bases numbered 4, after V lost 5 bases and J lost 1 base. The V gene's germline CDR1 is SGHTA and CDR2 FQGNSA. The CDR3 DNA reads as TGTGCCAGCAGCCCACCTAGCGGGGGCACAGATACGCAGTATTTT. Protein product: CASSPPSGGTDTQYF.

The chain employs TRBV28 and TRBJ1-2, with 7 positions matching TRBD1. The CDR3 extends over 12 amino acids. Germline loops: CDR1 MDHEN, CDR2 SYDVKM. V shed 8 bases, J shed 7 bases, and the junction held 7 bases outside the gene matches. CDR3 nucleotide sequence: TGTGCCAGCTTCTTTTCAGGGGGTGGCTACACCTTC. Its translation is CASFFSGGGYTF.

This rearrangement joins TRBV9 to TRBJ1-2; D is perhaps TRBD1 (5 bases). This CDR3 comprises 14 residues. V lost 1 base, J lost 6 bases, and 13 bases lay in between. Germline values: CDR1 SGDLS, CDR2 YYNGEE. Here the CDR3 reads CASSVFPGGDGYTF. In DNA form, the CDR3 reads TGTGCCAGCAGCGTATTCCCGGGGGGTGATGGCTACACCTTC.